Sequencing of this T cell receptor (beta chain) was carried out in a study of T cells in Graves' hyperthyroidism and ophthalmopathy. Absence of ophthalmopathy progression within 18 months defined stable Graves' hyperthyroidism. The patients, who ranged from 18 to 65 in age, presented with newly diagnosed hyperthyroidism lasting under 2 months. Patients were excluded because of uncontrolled infection, other autoimmune disease, pregnancy or lactation. Researchers amplified the TCR beta CDR3 regions from RNA transcripts. Initially, a first-round RT-PCR of the TCR CDR3 employed the HTBI primer set. MiXCR, run by TCRdb on the multiplex PCR reads, gives a single entry per CDR3 protein. This table has nearly 750,000 distinct CDR3 sequences, just over 35% appearing once. The receptor's source is a woman aged 40 to 49 with Graves' hyperthyroidism. Sequenced: blood.

CDR3 sequence reads: CATAGGTTYEQYF. The DNA for the CDR3 is TGTGCCACAGCAGGGGGTACGACCTACGAGCAGTACTTC. The chain combines TRBV2 with TRBJ2-7, with TRBD1 matching 7 bases. This CDR3 has 13 residues. From germline, CDR1 is SNHLY and CDR2 FYNNEI. Trimming took 10 bases from V and 2 from J; bases not matched to a gene: 8.